Listed here are 17 T cell receptor beta chains from one sample, sequenced in a study of early T cells in non-severe SARS-CoV-2 infection. TCRdb independently ran MiXCR on the 5' RACE reads; one entry per CDR3 protein. The sample lists roughly 42,000 distinct CDR3 sequences; 9% to 15% were seen once. Sample: whole blood. The receptors originated from an adult who was a healthcare worker with PCR-confirmed SARS-CoV-2 infection or an uninfected control (not recorded which).

This clonotype occurred a few times. The V call is TRBV3-1, the J call TRBJ1-1; D may be TRBD1 (5 bases). Germline CDR1 LGHDT, CDR2 YNNKEL (reference sequence). The CDR3 consists of 14 residues. V dropped 0 bases and J dropped 7 bases, with 12 bases sitting between them. As DNA, the CDR3 is TGTGCCAGCAGCCAAGATGGCGGGGGATTTGAAGCTTTCTTT. Residues: CASSQDGGGFEAFF.

At least ten counts were recorded for this clonotype. The chain is built from TRBV9 and TRBJ2-2; D not certain. From germline, CDR1 is SGDLS and CDR2 YYNGEE. This CDR3 contains 15 residues. With 0 bases removed from V and 3 bases from J, the gap between germline ends came to 9 bases. This CDR3 reads CASSVGGVYTGELFF. As DNA, the CDR3 is TGTGCCAGCAGCGTAGGGGGTGTATACACCGGGGAGCTGTTTTTT.

This clonotype was found a few times. The V and J genes are TRBV11-2 and TRBJ1-4; D gene uncertain. Germline CDR1 and CDR2: SGHAT and FQNNGV. This CDR3 is built from 16 residues. The V end lost 2 bases, the J end lost 1 base, and 11 bases lay between the germline ends. CDR3: CASSLIGRGTNEKLFF. The CDR3 DNA follows: TGTGCCAGCAGCTTAATAGGCCGGGGAACTAATGAAAAACTGTTTTTT.

The sample holds many counts of this clonotype. The genes are TRBV6-2 or TRBV6-3 and TRBJ2-4, with D perhaps matching TRBD1 (6 bases). Trimming cost V 8 bases and J 14 bases, with 19 bases left between them. Per germline, CDR1 MNHEY and CDR2 SVGEGT. CDR3 size: 12 residues. CDR3 DNA sequence: TGTGCCAGCCGGCCAGCACAGGGAATCAAGTACTTC. Residues: CASRPAQGIKYF.

The gene calls are TRBV5-6 and TRBJ1-5; D may be TRBD1 (6 bases). CDR3 length: 14 amino acids. Germline V gene sequence: CDR1 SGHDT, CDR2 YYEEEE. Trimming took 4 bases from V and 5 from J, leaving 13 bases between them. The CDR3 DNA reads TGTGCCAGCAGCCCTAGGGGGTTCCATCAGCCCCAGCATTTT. This gives the protein CASSPRGFHQPQHF.

This clonotype occurred many times. The chain's CDR3 is CASSLAHGHSYEQYF. CDR3 sequence (DNA): TGTGCCAGCAGCTTAGCCCACGGCCACTCCTACGAGCAGTACTTC. The chain couples TRBV7-6 to TRBJ2-7; D gene uncertain. V shed 0 bases and J shed 0 bases, with 9 bases lying between them. Germline CDR1 reads SGHVS; CDR2 reads FNYEAQ. CDR3 size: 15 residues.

This clonotype was observed a handful of times. This chain joins TRBV12-3 or TRBV12-4 and TRBJ1-1; 9 positions match TRBD1. CDR3 length: 12 amino acids. The ends lost 4 bases at V and 9 bases at J; junction bases unmatched: 3. The CDR3 sequence: CASSSGTGKAFF. CDR3 bases: TGTGCCAGCAGTTCGGGGACAGGGAAAGCTTTCTTT.

The chain recombines TRBV4-2 with TRBJ2-7; D possibly corresponds to TRBD1 (5 bases). This CDR3 region has 16 residues. V was trimmed by 1 base and J by 0 bases, leaving 13 bases between them. Looked up from germline, CDR1 is LGHNA and CDR2 is YNFKEQ. The DNA for the CDR3 is TGTGCCAGCAGCCAAGTATCAGGGAACCCCTCCTACGAGCAGTACTTC. The encoded protein is CASSQVSGNPSYEQYF.

This clonotype occurred many times. V and J are TRBV28 and TRBJ2-2; no clear D. This CDR3 is 15 amino acids long. Trimming took 1 base from V and 0 from J, leaving 6 bases between them. Germline-derived CDR1 and CDR2 are MDHEN and SYDVKM. CDR3 sequence reads: CASSLFAANTGELFF. DNA of the CDR3: TGTGCCAGCAGTTTATTCGCAGCGAACACCGGGGAGCTGTTTTTT. The variable domain in full, completed from reference TRBV28 and TRBJ2-2, reads DVKVTQSSRYLVKRTGEKVFLECVQDMDHENMFWYRQDPGLGLRLIYFSYDVKMKEKGDIPEGYSVSREKKERFSLILESASTNQTSMYLCASSLFAANTGELFFGEGSRLTVL.

This clonotype was observed a handful of times. V gene TRBV29-1 combines with J gene TRBJ2-7, with unresolved D. CDR1 and CDR2 (germline): SQVTM, ANQGSEA. The CDR3 sequence is 11 residues long. Trimming removed 7 bases from V and 1 base from J, with 8 bases in between. CDR3 nucleotides: TGCAGCGCCGCCGAATCCTACGAGCAGTACTTC. Its translation: CSAAESYEQYF.

This clonotype was detected only a few times. The V gene is TRBV5-1, the J gene TRBJ2-1; unclear D gene. CDR1 and CDR2 from the germline V gene are SGHRS and YFSETQ. V dropped 4 bases and J dropped 2 bases, with 10 bases sitting between them. This CDR3 spans 14 amino acids. CDR3 region: CASSPLDAYNEQFF. CDR3 nucleotide sequence: TGCGCCAGCAGCCCCCTGGACGCCTACAATGAGCAGTTCTTC.

This clonotype was seen more than once but under ten times. V is TRBV20-1 and J is TRBJ2-1; 7 nucleotides line up with TRBD2. Germline CDR1 reads DFQATT; CDR2 reads SNEGSKA (reference sequence). This CDR3 has 13 amino acids. The J segment lost 2 bases and the V segment lost 5 bases, leaving 3 bases of the junction unmatched. The CDR3, as DNA: TGCAGTGCTCCGACTAGCACCTACAATGAGCAGTTCTTC. Amino acids: CSAPTSTYNEQFF.

This clonotype was counted only a few times. J is TRBJ2-1 and V is TRBV6-2 or TRBV6-3; D gene uncertain. CDR3 length: 14 residues. Germline values: CDR1 MNHEY, CDR2 SVGEGT. V was cut by 4 bases and J by 1 base, with 8 bases left in between. DNA of the CDR3: TGTGCCAGCAGTTCTACTTATTCCTACAATGAGCAGTTCTTC. Translated, it gives CASSSTYSYNEQFF.

The chain links TRBV6-1 to TRBJ2-7, with 10 bases identical to TRBD2. V shed 6 bases, J shed 2 bases, and the junction held 7 bases outside the gene matches. CDR3 length equals 15 residues. The V gene's germline CDR1 is MNHNS and CDR2 SASEGT. For the CDR3, the DNA is TGTGCCAGCAGAGCCCTAGCGGGGGCGACCTACGAGCAGTACTTC. This encodes CASRALAGATYEQYF.

In its sample, this clonotype was seen a few times. The rearrangement links TRBV7-2 to TRBJ2-3; tentatively, D is TRBD1 or TRBD2 (6 bases each). V dropped 7 bases and J dropped 8 bases, with 22 bases sitting between them. The CDR3 is made up of 15 amino acids. Germline assignment: CDR1 SGHTA and CDR2 FQGNSA. CDR3 DNA sequence: TGTGCCAGCACAACATCGACCGGGGGCGCCGGTACGCAGTATTTT. Translating it yields CASTTSTGGAGTQYF.

This clonotype was recorded a few times. The genes are TRBV28 and TRBJ1-5; perhaps TRBD1 as D (6 bases). Germline V lookup: CDR1 MDHEN, CDR2 SYDVKM. The V end was cut by 6 bases, the J end by 3 bases, with 12 bases between. The CDR3 runs 14 residues. The DNA of the CDR3 is TGTGCCAGCAGACTAACAGGGTACAATCAGCCCCAGCATTTT. Translating it yields CASRLTGYNQPQHF.

This chain links TRBV4-3 with TRBJ1-1, with D maybe TRBD1 (6 bases). Germline V CDR1 and CDR2: LGHNA, YSLEER. The CDR3 has 17 residues. The V and J ends lost 3 bases and 11 bases respectively, with 28 bases between them. CDR3 region: CASSQVAGGQNVDGAFF. The CDR3 DNA reads TGCGCCAGCAGCCAGGTTGCCGGGGGACAAAACGTCGACGGGGCTTTCTTT.